This paragraph covers one T cell receptor (beta chain) sequence. Its antigen is unidentified. With 3 bases removed from V and 1 base from J, the gap between germline ends came to 12 bases. In germline, CDR1 is SNHLY, CDR2 FYNNEI. The CDR3 runs 15 residues. TCRdb re-derived calls from the RT-PCR reads in MiXCR, one entry per CDR3 protein. The table has about 520,000 distinct CDR3 sequences, approximately 7.2% seen once. These data come from a study of response to subunit inactivated influenza vaccine. Findings and limits, study-wide: After each seasonal influenza vaccination, few new T cells are recruited, the authors suggested.

This clonotype was obtained from a man aged 45 to 75 who received an inactivated influenza vaccine. The rearrangement links TRBV2 to TRBJ2-5, with unresolved D. The sequencing used PBMCs from blood, collected around 2 years after vaccination. CDR3 residues: CASSDIAWSQETQYF. The CDR3 nucleotides read TGTGCCAGCAGTGATATCGCATGGTCCCAAGAGACCCAGTACTTC.